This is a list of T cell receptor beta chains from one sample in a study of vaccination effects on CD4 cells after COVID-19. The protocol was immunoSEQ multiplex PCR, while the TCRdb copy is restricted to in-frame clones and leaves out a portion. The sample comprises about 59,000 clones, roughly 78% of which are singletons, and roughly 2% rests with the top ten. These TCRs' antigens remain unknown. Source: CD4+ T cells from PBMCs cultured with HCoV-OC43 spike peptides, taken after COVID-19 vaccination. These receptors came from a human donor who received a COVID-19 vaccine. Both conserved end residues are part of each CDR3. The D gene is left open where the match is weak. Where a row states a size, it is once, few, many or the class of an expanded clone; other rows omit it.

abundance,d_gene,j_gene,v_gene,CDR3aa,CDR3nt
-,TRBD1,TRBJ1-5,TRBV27,CASSLLGTGGSYQPQHF,TGTGCCAGCAGTTTATTAGGGACAGGGGGTAGTTATCAGCCCCAGCATTTT
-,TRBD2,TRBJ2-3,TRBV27,CASRIAGGSNTQYF,TGTGCCAGCAGGATAGCGGGGGGAAGCAATACGCAGTATTTT
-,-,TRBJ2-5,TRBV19,CASREASAGETQYF,TGTGCCAGTAGGGAGGCCTCGGCGGGAGAGACCCAGTACTTC
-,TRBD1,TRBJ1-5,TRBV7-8,CASSLSGQVAQPQHF,TGTGCCAGCAGCTTATCGGGACAGGTAGCCCAGCCCCAGCATTTT
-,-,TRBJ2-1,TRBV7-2,CASSQRVGWVVSYNEQFF,TGTGCCAGCAGCCAGAGGGTCGGTTGGGTCGTTTCCTACAATGAGCAGTTCTTC
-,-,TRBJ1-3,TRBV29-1,CSVGVRGTAGGNTIYF,TGCAGCGTTGGGGTCCGAGGGACGGCTGGGGGAAACACCATATATTTT
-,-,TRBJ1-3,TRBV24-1,CATSDLPSGNTIYF,TGTGCCACCAGTGATTTGCCCTCTGGAAACACCATATATTTT
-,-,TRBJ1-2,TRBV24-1,CATSDFTAGYGYTF,TGTGCCACCAGTGATTTTACAGCAGGCTATGGCTACACCTTC
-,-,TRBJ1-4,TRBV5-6,CASSTGTANREKLFF,TGTGCCAGCAGCACCGGGACTGCCAACCGCGAAAAACTGTTTTTT
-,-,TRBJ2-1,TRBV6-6,CASSLGASSYNEQFF,TGTGCCAGCAGTTTGGGGGCGAGCTCCTACAATGAGCAGTTCTTC
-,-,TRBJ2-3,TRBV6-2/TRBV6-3,CASSYYGSDPTDTQYF,TGTGCCAGCAGTTACTATGGGTCCGACCCCACAGATACGCAGTATTTT
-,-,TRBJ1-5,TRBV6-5,CASNPTDPSNQPQHF,TGTGCCAGCAATCCAACCGACCCGAGCAATCAGCCCCAGCATTTT
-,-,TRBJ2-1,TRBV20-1,CSVVFNEQFF,TGCAGTGTTGTCTTTAACGAGCAGTTCTTC
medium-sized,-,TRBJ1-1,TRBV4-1,CASSQETTGDTEAFF,TGCGCCAGCAGCCAAGAGACCACAGGAGACACTGAAGCTTTCTTT
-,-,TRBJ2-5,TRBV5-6,CASSLVSGGQETQYF,TGTGCCAGCAGCTTGGTATCAGGGGGGCAAGAGACCCAGTACTTC
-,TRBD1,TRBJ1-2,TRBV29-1,CSVDTGQRNYGYTF,TGCAGCGTGGACACGGGACAGCGTAACTATGGCTACACCTTC
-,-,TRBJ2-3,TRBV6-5,CASSFKGGTDTQYF,TGTGCCAGCAGTTTTAAGGGGGGCACAGATACGCAGTATTTT
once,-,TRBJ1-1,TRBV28,CASSPSHGTEAFF,TGTGCCAGCAGTCCCTCGCATGGCACTGAAGCTTTCTTT
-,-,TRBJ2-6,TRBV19,CASSILVSGANVLTF,TGTGCCAGTAGTATACTAGTCTCTGGGGCCAACGTCCTGACTTTC
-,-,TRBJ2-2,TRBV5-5,CASSLSGVAGELFF,TGTGCCAGCAGCTTGTCCGGGGTGGCCGGGGAGCTGTTTTTT
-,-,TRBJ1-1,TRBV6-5,CASRLGPQAFF,TGTGCCAGCCGGTTGGGCCCCCAAGCTTTCTTT
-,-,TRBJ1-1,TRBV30,CAWSPGVNTEAFF,TGTGCCTGGAGTCCTGGGGTGAACACTGAAGCTTTCTTT
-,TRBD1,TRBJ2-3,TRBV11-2,CASSQWDRGMTDTQYF,TGTGCCAGCAGCCAATGGGACAGGGGAATGACAGATACGCAGTATTTT
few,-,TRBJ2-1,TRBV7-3,CASSSYLADEQFF,TGTGCCAGCAGCTCCTACCTAGCCGATGAGCAGTTCTTC